This record looks at one TCR beta chain sequence and its context. Its antigen is as yet unknown. This entry belongs to a study of cytomegalovirus exposure and HLA in healthy donors. These donors, healthy bone marrow donors, were studied. The PCR ran on 60 Vbeta and 13 Jbeta primers. The assay was immunoSEQ multiplex PCR, and TCRdb's table has in-frame clones only and misses some. The sample totals 56,000 or so clones; its top ten clones hold 2.3%. Points from the study as a whole: Data from an earlier analysis indicated that most TCR beta V segments were productive either about 90% or about 30% of the time. In a later analysis, a missense DCLRE1C variant was linked to TCR beta V- and J-gene trimming.

The CDR3 is made up of 14 amino acids. Unmatched junction bases numbered 8, after V lost 4 bases and J lost 4 bases. Per the germline V gene, CDR1 is SGHDT and CDR2 is YYEEEE. The chain employs TRBV5-6 and TRBJ2-7, with 7 positions matching TRBD1. The clonotype originates from a female donor in good health and CMV-seronegative. Sequences were obtained from PBMCs. The CDR3 loop reads CASSAGTDKYEQYF. In DNA form, the CDR3 reads TGTGCCAGCAGCGCCGGGACAGATAAGTACGAGCAGTACTTC.